This T cell receptor beta chain was captured by sequencing in a study of shared clonotypes between healthy human individuals. About the study: CD8 memory received one plate per donor, CD8 naive two, CD4 memory three and CD4 naive three. Overall study results and limits: Owing to a small donor count, the genetic and exposure-history diversity represented was limited. Despite large depth, sorted-subset datasets appeared incompletely sequenced.

CD45RO-negative CD8 cells positively selected for CCR7 made up the naive population, which excluded terminally differentiated effector memory CD45RA+ cells. About this clone itself: Its matching antigen is unknown.

Trimming took 6 bases from V and 5 from J; bases not matched to a gene: 10. Germline lookup yields CDR1 MNHEY and CDR2 SMNVEV (reference sequence). The length of the CDR3 is 14 residues. Assay used: immunoSEQ multiplex PCR; TCRdb lists only in-frame clones, some missing. The top ten clones hold under 1.5% of a sample with around 2,000,000 clones, approximately 94% of them seen once. Sequenced sample: naive CD8+ T cells sorted from blood. This rearrangement joins TRBV27 to TRBJ2-7, with 7 positions matching TRBD2. The clonotype originates from a man aged 18 to 29 in good health. The DNA for the CDR3 is TGTGCCAGCAGGCGACTAGCTGGTCTCGACGAGCAGTACTTC. It codes for CASRRLAGLDEQYF.